This TCR beta chain originates from a study of post-analysis software for immune sequencing data. This clonotype turned up a few times. Its antigen is as yet unknown. CDR3 length equals 17 residues. The germline V gene has CDR1 MNHEY and CDR2 SMNVEV (reference sequence). Deletions cut 5 bases from V and 9 bases from J, with 26 bases between. Libraries were made from TCR beta cDNA, and they carried unique molecular identifiers. TCRdb independently ran MiXCR on the PCR reads; one entry per CDR3 protein. This table has roughly 540,000 distinct CDR3 sequences, 30% to 40% appearing once. Study observations and caveats: Co-batched samples clustered tightly together by F measure. When patients were compared with controls, about five TRBV segments were more frequent, TRBV5-6, TRBV5-1 and TRBV20-1 among them.

V gene TRBV27 combines with J gene TRBJ2-1; D remains unclear. The source material was blood. This TCR was sampled from a girl aged 2-17 years with multiple sclerosis. CDR3 residues: CASSLYGVSILGGEQFF. Here the CDR3 DNA reads TGTGCCAGCAGTCTGTATGGGGTCTCTATTCTTGGTGGTGAGCAGTTCTTC.